A single sample is the source of the 9 T cell receptor beta chains below, sequenced in a study of PD-L1 blockade in urothelial cancer. Described time point: pretreatment peripheral blood. Some clones are missing from TCRdb's copy, which holds only in-frame ones; the method was immunoSEQ multiplex PCR. The sample lists about 130,000 clones; less than 85% were seen once. The specimen was PBMCs, collected around atezolizumab (anti-PD-L1) treatment. The source of these receptors is a middle-aged man with urothelial cancer.

This chain uses TRBV6-6 with TRBJ1-1; perhaps TRBD1 as D (5 bases). Germline lookup yields CDR1 MNHNY and CDR2 SVGAGI (reference sequence). This CDR3 has 14 residues. Trimming cost V 4 bases and J 3 bases, with 12 bases left between them. The CDR3 reads CASSSDTGDTEAFF. The CDR3, as DNA: TGTGCCAGCAGTTCTGATACAGGAGACACTGAAGCTTTCTTT.

V and J are TRBV5-1 and TRBJ2-7, with D maybe TRBD2 (5 bases). Germline V lookup: CDR1 SGHRS, CDR2 YFSETQ. V lost 4 bases to trimming and J lost 2 bases, with 13 bases between them. This CDR3 has 14 residues. CDR3 in amino acids: CASSLSGFAYEQYF. CDR3 nucleotide sequence: TGCGCCAGCAGCCTATCGGGGTTCGCCTACGAGCAGTACTTC.

This chain joins TRBV28 and TRBJ2-2; TRBD2 matches 9 bases. Germline V gives CDR1 MDHEN, CDR2 SYDVKM. The CDR3 covers 16 residues. V was pared by 5 bases and J by 4 bases, with 8 bases of the junction left unmatched. The CDR3 DNA is TGTGCCAGCAGTAGAATTGGCGGGAGGGCCACCGGGGAGCTGTTTTTT. Translation: CASSRIGGRATGELFF.

V is TRBV5-1 and J is TRBJ1-1; 8 bases are shared with TRBD1. This CDR3 region has 16 residues. V trimming: 4 bases; J trimming: 1 base; junction bases outside the gene matches: 9. Germline V lookup: CDR1 SGHRS, CDR2 YFSETQ. CDR3: CASSRQGARGNTEAFF. The CDR3 nucleotides read TGCGCCAGCAGCCGCCAGGGGGCTCGGGGGAACACTGAAGCTTTCTTT.

The V call is TRBV14, the J call TRBJ2-2; D not certain. CDR1 is SGHDN and CDR2 is FVKESK in the germline V gene. Trimming took 5 bases from V and 6 from J, leaving 10 bases between them. This CDR3 comprises 13 residues. Here the CDR3 DNA reads TGTGCCAGCAGCTTCGCGTACGCCGGGGAGCTGTTTTTT. It specifies CASSFAYAGELFF.

The J gene is TRBJ2-1, the V gene TRBV6-5; 8 bases agree with TRBD2. Germline V lookup: CDR1 MNHEY, CDR2 SVGAGI. J lost 7 bases, V lost 2 bases, and 10 bases had no gene match. This CDR3 spans 16 amino acids. This CDR3 is CASSYTGKRETNEQFF. The CDR3 DNA follows: TGTGCCAGCAGTTACACTGGGAAGCGGGAGACGAATGAGCAGTTCTTC.

Turning to this clone: Other DNA sequences in this sample translate to the same CDR3. Written as DNA, the CDR3 is TGTGCCAGCTCACCCTTAGCGGGAGGGAACAATGAGCAGTTCTTC. It encodes CASSPLAGGNNEQFF. V usage is TRBV18 and J usage is TRBJ2-1, with 11 bases fitting TRBD2. The germline V gene encodes CDR1 KGHSH and CDR2 LQKENI. The CDR3 sequence is 15 residues long. V lost 3 bases to trimming and J lost 5 bases; unmatched junction nucleotides: 3.

V gene TRBV7-9 combines with J gene TRBJ2-7; D may be TRBD1 (5 bases). CDR3 length: 15 residues. The germline V gene encodes CDR1 SEHNR and CDR2 FQNEAQ (reference sequence). Trimming took 5 bases from V and 1 from J, leaving 15 bases between them. The CDR3: CASSPGPGPSYEQYF. The DNA for the CDR3 is TGTGCCAGCAGCCCAGGGCCAGGGCCATCCTACGAGCAGTACTTC. The full variable domain, with the rest looked up from reference TRBV7-9 and TRBJ2-7, is DTGVSQNPRHKITKRGQNVTFRCDPISEHNRLYWYRQTLGQGPEFLTYFQNEAQLEKSRLLSDRFSAERPKGSFSTLEIQRTEQGDSAMYLCASSPGPGPSYEQYFGPGTRLTVT.

This clone was found once. The chain is built from TRBV2 and TRBJ2-1, with TRBD2 identical over 8 bases. V was pared by 9 bases and J by 7 bases, with 5 bases of the junction left unmatched. The CDR3 is 12 residues long. Germline V gene lookup returns CDR1 SNHLY and CDR2 FYNNEI. CDR3 sequence: CARGSGGNEQFF. The CDR3 DNA follows: TGTGCCAGAGGTTCGGGGGGGAATGAGCAGTTCTTC.